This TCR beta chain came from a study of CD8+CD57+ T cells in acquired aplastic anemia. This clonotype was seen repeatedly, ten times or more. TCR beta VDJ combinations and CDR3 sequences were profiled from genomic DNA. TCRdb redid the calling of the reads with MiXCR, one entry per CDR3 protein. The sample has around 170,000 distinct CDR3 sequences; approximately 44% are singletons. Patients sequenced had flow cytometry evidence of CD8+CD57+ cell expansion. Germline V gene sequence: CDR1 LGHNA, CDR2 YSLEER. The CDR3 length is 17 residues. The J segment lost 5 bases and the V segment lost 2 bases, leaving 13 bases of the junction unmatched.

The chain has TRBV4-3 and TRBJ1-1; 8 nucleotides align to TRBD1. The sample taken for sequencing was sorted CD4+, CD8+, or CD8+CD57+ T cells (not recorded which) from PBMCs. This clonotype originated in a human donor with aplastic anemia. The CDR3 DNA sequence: TGCGCCAGCAGCCAAAATCCCCCCGGGACAGGAGGGACTGAAGCTTTCTTT. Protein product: CASSQNPPGTGGTEAFF.